The sequence of this TCR beta chain was determined in a study of blood T cell repertoires in COVID-19. This CDR3 spans 15 amino acids. The V gene's germline CDR1 is SGHNT and CDR2 YENEEA. Deletions cut 2 bases from V and 0 bases from J, with 10 bases between. This clone has a single count. Patients in Seattle were enrolled during active infection, then followed longitudinally. The protocol was immunoSEQ multiplex PCR, while the TCRdb copy is restricted to in-frame clones and leaves out a portion. The sample lists 98,000 or so clones; roughly 90% were seen once. Material for sequencing was peripheral blood. This chain connects TRBV11-3 to TRBJ1-1; a possible D gene is TRBD1 (6 bases). This receptor was identified in a man in his sixties with COVID-19, enrolled during active disease. CDR3 sequence (DNA): TGTGCCAGCAGCTTACAGGGGACAATGAACACTGAAGCTTTCTTT. This sequence encodes CASSLQGTMNTEAFF.